This TCR beta chain was sequenced during a study of shared clonotypes between healthy human individuals. General observations from the study: Investigators expected sequencing depth to affect clonotype sharing among donors.

Genomic DNA from each subset was divided evenly over several immunoSEQ plates. Produced via immunoSEQ multiplex PCR; TCRdb's table is partial and in-frame only. This repertoire shows fewer than 600,000 clones, roughly 77% found once; its top ten account for 13%. Trimming took 2 bases from V and 5 from J, leaving 12 bases between them. Germline loops: CDR1 GTSNPN, CDR2 SVGIG (reference sequence). The CDR3 loop spans 14 amino acids. Concerning this clone: Its antigen remains unknown.

Sequencing was performed on PBMCs. The chain recombines TRBV30 with TRBJ1-4; weak D call: TRBD1 (5 bases). The receptor was derived from a woman in her thirties or forties in good health. Some clones in this sample may be carry-over from other donors' samples. In DNA form, the CDR3 reads TGTGCCTGGAGTCCAGGGCAGCTCAATGAAAAACTGTTTTTT. It translates to CAWSPGQLNEKLFF.